This TCR beta chain is from a study of T cells in women clearing cervical HPV infection. Overall study results and limits: CIN3+ cases had significantly higher TCR repertoire richness than controls, but evenness did not differ. Richness plus V gene abundances separated cases from controls with AUC about 0.8.

The CDR3 runs 14 residues. The germline V gene encodes CDR1 SEHNR and CDR2 FQNEAQ (reference sequence). Trimming removed 5 bases from V and 4 bases from J, with 15 bases in between. To note about this clone: What it recognizes is unknown. The read finishes 3 residues shy of the CDR3 end, and the germline J gene is used to complete it.

TCRdb's table, derived via immunoSEQ multiplex PCR, lists solely in-frame clones and lacks some. The sample holds about 31,000 clones. This TCR was sampled from a woman aged 18-70 years with a cervical HPV16 infection that either progressed to CIN3+ or cleared (not recorded which). Sequenced: blood buffy coat. The chain uses TRBV7-9 and TRBJ2-7; possibly TRBD1 for D (6 bases). CDR3 sequence reads: CASSTQTGTYEQYF. The sequenced part of the CDR3 DNA is TGTGCCAGCAGCACTCAGACAGGTACTTACGAG.